A single sample is the source of the 5 T cell receptor beta chains below, sequenced in a study of tissue T cells after allogeneic stem cell transplantation. Produced via immunoSEQ multiplex PCR; TCRdb's table is partial and in-frame only. The sample contains thousands of clones, about 45% of which appear only once. Time point: mouse harvest day 7 after allogeneic transplant. Tail vein injection delivered 10^7 T-cell-depleted bone marrow cells and 10^6 splenic CD5+ T cells. Source material: lymph node tissue. Receptor source: a female BALB/c mouse given C57BL/6 T cells with graft-versus-host disease after an allogeneic hematopoietic cell transplant.

Comment on this clone: The gene symbols are mouse symbols. The missing CDR3 end, 1 residue past where the read stops, is filled in from the germline J gene. The chain is built from TRBV16 and TRBJ2-3; TRBD2 matches at 13 bases. The CDR3 is 15 residues long. The V gene's germline CDR1 is SGHSA and CDR2 FRNQAP. After removal of 7 bases from V and 1 base from J, the junction contained 2 bases not matched to a gene. The part of the CDR3 DNA that was read is TGTGCAAGCAAGGACTGGGGGGGCGGTGCAGAAACGCTGTAT. As protein: CASKDWGGGAETLY. The entire CDR3 protein is CASKDWGGGAETLYF.

This clone showed up just a few times. All gene names here are mouse names. Read coverage stops 1 residue before the CDR3 terminus; the germline J gene supplies the remainder. The V and J genes are TRBV26 and TRBJ2-3; 9 bases are a match to TRBD2. Germline-derived CDR1 and CDR2 are KGHPV and FQNQEV (reference sequence). This CDR3 is built from 15 residues. Trimming removed 5 bases from V and 0 bases from J; junction bases left unmatched: 3. The covered CDR3 bases are TGTGCCAGCAGTTGGACTGGGGCTAGTGCAGAAACGCTGTAT. It codes for CASSWTGASAETLY. The entire CDR3 protein reads CASSWTGASAETLYF.

Concerning this clone: Mouse names are used for the genes. The CDR3 goes on 1 residue after the read ends, and that part is filled in from the germline J gene. The same CDR3 also results from other DNA sequences found in this sample. The chain couples TRBV3 to TRBJ1-4, with TRBD1 matching 9 bases. The germline V gene has CDR1 SNHLY and CDR2 FYNGKV (reference sequence). The CDR3 runs 15 residues. With V trimmed by 5 bases and J by 7 bases, 8 bases remained unmatched. The covered CDR3 bases are TGTGCCAGCAGCCCTGGGACAGGGAGAGGCGAAAGATTATTT. This encodes CASSPGTGRGERLF. The whole CDR3 protein reads CASSPGTGRGERLFF.

In the case of this clone: Mouse names are used for the genes. The CDR3 goes on 1 residue after the read ends, and that part is filled in from the germline J gene. The rearrangement joins TRBV3 to TRBJ2-4; D remains ambiguous. CDR1 and CDR2 (germline): SNHLY, FYNGKV (reference sequence). V lost 2 bases to trimming and J lost 0 bases, with 6 bases between them. The CDR3 covers 14 residues. The covered CDR3 bases are TGTGCCAGCAGCTTAACCAATAGTCAAAACACCTTGTAC. Protein product: CASSLTNSQNTLY. The CDR3 reads in full as CASSLTNSQNTLYF. Variable domain in full (rest from reference TRBV3 and TRBJ2-4): GPKVLQIPSHQIIDMGQMVTLNCDPVSNHLYFYWYKQILGQQMEFLVNFYNGKVMEKSKLFKDQFSVERPDGSYFTLKIQPTALEDSAVYFCASSLTNSQNTLYFGAGTRLSVL.

Worth noting for this clone: Germline and genes: mouse. The missing CDR3 end, 1 residue past where the read stops, is filled in from the germline J gene. This chain joins TRBV24 and TRBJ2-7; 7 bases are shared with TRBD1. Germline loops: CDR1 KGHTA, CDR2 FRNEEI. The junction had 5 bases not matched to a gene; V was cut back by 5 bases and J by 7 bases. This CDR3 comprises 12 residues. The CDR3 here is CASSFRQGEQYF. The sequenced part of the CDR3 DNA is TGTGCCAGCAGTTTTCGACAGGGAGAACAGTAC.